These 17 T cell receptor beta chains were sequenced from one sample in a study of T cell changes during pregnancy in multiple sclerosis. Clones were read by immunoSEQ multiplex PCR, and TCRdb kept only the in-frame ones, dropping some. The table has about 75,000 clones, around 94% seen once. The sample in question was CD4+ T cells from peripheral blood mononuclear cells, obtained after pregnancy. Receptors were obtained from a female donor with multiple sclerosis, enrolled in a pregnancy study.

The chain recombines TRBV7-9 with TRBJ1-1; D is undetermined. The CDR3 has 13 residues. Germline V CDR1 and CDR2: SEHNR, FQNEAQ (reference sequence). Trimming took off 5 bases at V and 4 bases at J, with 11 bases between the two ends. Here the CDR3 DNA reads TGTGCCAGCAGCGTCAGAGGGAGCACTGAAGCTTTCTTT. Amino acids: CASSVRGSTEAFF.

The chain recombines TRBV9 with TRBJ2-1; 12 bases line up with TRBD2. CDR1 is SGDLS and CDR2 is YYNGEE in the germline V gene. This CDR3 contains 17 residues. V gave up 0 bases and J gave up 10 bases; unmatched junction bases: 11. In DNA form, the CDR3 reads TGTGCCAGCAGCGTAGAGGCTAGCGGGAGGGCCTGGGGCGAGCAGTTCTTC. Its translation is CASSVEASGRAWGEQFF.

The rearrangement uses TRBV28 and TRBJ2-7; maybe TRBD1 (5 bases). V shed 8 bases and J shed 0 bases, with 14 bases lying between them. The CDR3 consists of 14 residues. Germline CDR1 is MDHEN and CDR2 is SYDVKM. The CDR3 bases are TGTGCCAGCCTACAGACAGTCTCCTCCTACGAGCAGTACTTC. Translating gives CASLQTVSSYEQYF.

This chain joins TRBV30 and TRBJ1-2; 7 bases align to TRBD1. Germline CDR1 GTSNPN, CDR2 SVGIG (reference sequence). V was clipped by 1 base and J by 6 bases; unmatched bases: 5. The CDR3 has 13 residues. The CDR3 DNA follows: TGTGCCTGGAGTGAACAGGGGAGAAATGGCTACACCTTC. Protein sequence: CAWSEQGRNGYTF. The full variable domain, with the rest looked up from reference TRBV30 and TRBJ1-2, is SQTIHQWPATLVQPVGSPLSLECTVEGTSNPNLYWYRQAAGRGLQLLFYSVGIGQISSEVPQNLSASRPQDRQFILSSKKLLLSDSGFYLCAWSEQGRNGYTFGSGTRLTVV.

The chain uses TRBV18 and TRBJ2-7; maybe TRBD2 (5 bases). The CDR3 loop spans 18 amino acids. V was cut by 0 bases and J by 2 bases, with 20 bases left in between. CDR1 and CDR2 (germline): KGHSH, LQKENI. The CDR3 nucleotides are TGTGCCAGCTCACCACCCATACTACAAGCGGTCGATACCTACGAGCAGTACTTC. Translated: CASSPPILQAVDTYEQYF.

The chain recombines TRBV6-1 with TRBJ2-2; D may be TRBD1 (5 bases). The CDR3 sequence is 14 residues long. With 5 bases removed from V and 7 bases from J, the gap between germline ends came to 14 bases. Looked up from germline, CDR1 is MNHNS and CDR2 is SASEGT. The CDR3 spells CASSKQVNIGELFF. CDR3 DNA: TGTGCCAGCAGTAAACAGGTTAATATCGGGGAGCTGTTTTTT.

This clone has only one observation. The V call is TRBV5-1, the J call TRBJ1-2, with TRBD1 as a possible D gene (6 bases). The CDR3 is made up of 15 amino acids. The germline V gene encodes CDR1 SGHRS and CDR2 YFSETQ. Trimming took 4 bases from V and 4 from J, leaving 17 bases between them. CDR3 nucleotide sequence: TGCGCCAGCAGCAAGGGGGGGCTGGAGAGCTATGGCTACACCTTC. Translation: CASSKGGLESYGYTF.

The gene calls are TRBV9 and TRBJ1-5; a possible D gene is TRBD1 (5 bases). CDR3 length: 17 amino acids. The germline V and J ends were trimmed by 5 bases and 1 base, with 19 bases remaining between them. The germline V gene has CDR1 SGDLS and CDR2 YYNGEE. CDR3 sequence reads: CASSLLRGTGSNQPQHF. CDR3 nucleotides: TGTGCCAGCAGTCTCTTGCGGGGGACCGGAAGCAATCAGCCCCAGCATTTT. Variable domain in full (rest from reference TRBV9 and TRBJ1-5): DSGVTQTPKHLITATGQRVTLRCSPRSGDLSVYWYQQSLDQGLQFLIQYYNGEERAKGNILERFSAQQFPDLHSELNLSSLELGDSALYFCASSLLRGTGSNQPQHFGDGTRLSIL.

The J gene is TRBJ1-4, the V gene TRBV7-8; unclear D gene. Germline loops: CDR1 SGHVS, CDR2 FQNEAQ. The V end was cut by 5 bases, the J end by 15 bases, with 22 bases between. The CDR3 totals 14 residues. This CDR3 reads CASSPTLVNEMMFF. The CDR3 bases are TGTGCCAGCAGCCCGACATTGGTAAATGAAATGATGTTTTTT.

V and J are TRBV9 and TRBJ2-1; 10 positions agree with TRBD2. J was trimmed by 9 bases and V by 0 bases; bases with no gene match: 9. Germline V gene data show CDR1 as SGDLS and CDR2 as YYNGEE. The CDR3 is 16 residues long. For the CDR3, the DNA is TGTGCCAGCAGCGTAGGGTCTAGCGGGAGTGTGAGTGAGCAGTTCTTC. As protein: CASSVGSSGSVSEQFF.

V gene TRBV19 combines with J gene TRBJ2-7; 8 positions agree with TRBD2. Looked up from germline, CDR1 is LNHDA and CDR2 is SQIVND (reference sequence). The CDR3 covers 19 residues. V dropped 1 base and J dropped 3; count of bases not matched to a gene: 17. In nucleotides, the CDR3 is TGTGCCAGTAGTATAGTCGCCCATGGACCGGGGGGGGCGAGCTACGAGCAGTACTTC. Protein: CASSIVAHGPGGASYEQYF. The full variable domain, rest sourced from reference TRBV19 and TRBJ2-7, is DGGITQSPKYLFRKEGQNVTLSCEQNLNHDAMYWYRQDPGQGLRLIYYSQIVNDFQKGDIAEGYSVSREKKESFPLTVTSAQKNPTAFYLCASSIVAHGPGGASYEQYFGPGTRLTVT.

The chain uses TRBV30 and TRBJ2-7, with a weak D call TRBD2 (6 bases). V gave up 6 bases and J gave up 6 bases, with 12 bases separating them. Looked up from germline, CDR1 is GTSNPN and CDR2 is SVGIG (reference sequence). There are 11 residues in the CDR3. The CDR3: CACSGLREQYF. The CDR3 nucleotides read TGTGCCTGTAGCGGTTTGCGCGAGCAGTACTTC.

The V gene is TRBV13, the J gene TRBJ2-1; 11 bases fit TRBD2. The CDR3 length is 16 residues. Germline lookup yields CDR1 PRHDT and CDR2 FYEKMQ (reference sequence). V shed 5 bases and J 0 bases; nucleotides not matched to a gene: 3. The chain's CDR3 is CASSPSGRNSYNEQFF. The CDR3 nucleotides read TGTGCCAGCAGCCCTAGCGGGAGGAACTCCTACAATGAGCAGTTCTTC.

V is TRBV6-7 and J is TRBJ2-4, with 8 nucleotides matching TRBD2. TRBV6-7 has ORF status, its function being uncertain. The CDR3 loop spans 16 amino acids. Trimming took 3 bases from V and 0 from J; bases not matched to a gene: 4. The CDR3 DNA is TGTGCCAGCAGTTATAGCGGGGAGGTAGCCAAAAACATTCAGTACTTC. Translating gives CASSYSGEVAKNIQYF.

The gene calls are TRBV28 and TRBJ2-1, with TRBD2 matching 13 bases. Germline assignment: CDR1 MDHEN and CDR2 SYDVKM. The V and J ends lost 5 bases and 8 bases, in that order; junction bases with no gene match: 9. The CDR3 totals 16 residues. CDR3 sequence reads: CASSPTGLAGSHEQFF. CDR3 DNA: TGTGCCAGCAGTCCGACGGGACTAGCGGGATCACATGAGCAGTTCTTC.

The chain is built from TRBV28 and TRBJ2-3; D may be TRBD2 (6 bases). CDR1 is MDHEN, CDR2 SYDVKM, per germline. The CDR3 runs to 15 residues. Between the trimmed V and J ends, which lost 4 bases and 2 bases, there was a span of 13 bases. CDR3 in amino acids: CASSSPGGVTDTQYF. CDR3 DNA sequence: TGTGCCAGCAGTTCCCCCGGCGGGGTCACAGATACGCAGTATTTT.

V is TRBV19 and J is TRBJ1-5; TRBD1 aligns across 10 bases. Germline CDR1 and CDR2: LNHDA and SQIVND (reference sequence). V shed 7 bases and J 0 bases; nucleotides not matched to a gene: 6. The CDR3 has 16 amino acids. The CDR3 bases are TGTGCCAGTATTAAGGGACAGGGGTATAGCAATCAGCCCCAGCATTTT. As protein: CASIKGQGYSNQPQHF.